This is a list of T cell receptor beta chains from one sample in a study of cytomegalovirus exposure and HLA in healthy donors. The protocol was immunoSEQ multiplex PCR, while the TCRdb copy is restricted to in-frame clones and leaves out a portion. The table has about 76,000 clones, around 80% seen once. The sequenced material came from PBMCs. The receptors here all came from a man aged 25-45 years in good health and CMV-seronegative. CDR3s include the opening cysteine and the closing phenylalanine or tryptophan. D genes are given only for firm matches. Not all rows give a size; the values are once, few, many and, for expanded clones, a class.

j_call	clone_size	v_call	d_call	cdr3_nt	cdr3_aa
TRBJ2-1	-	TRBV27	TRBD2	TGTGCCAGCAGTAGCCTGGGGGGGTACGACAATGAGCAGTTCTTC	CASSSLGGYDNEQFF
TRBJ2-1	-	TRBV5-8	-	TGTGCCAGCAGCTTCGCTGTGAGAAAGTCCTACAATGAGCAGTTCTTC	CASSFAVRKSYNEQFF
TRBJ2-1	-	TRBV28	-	TGTGCCAGCAGTTTTCCGTACCCAGGGCCCCGAACTTACAATGAGCAGTTCTTC	CASSFPYPGPRTYNEQFF
TRBJ2-1	-	TRBV6-6	-	TGTGCCAGCAGTTACCGGGGATACAATGAGCAGTTCTTC	CASSYRGYNEQFF
TRBJ2-3	many	TRBV30	TRBD2	TGTGCCTGGAGTCTACTAGCGGGGCTTGGAGATACGCAGTATTTT	CAWSLLAGLGDTQYF
TRBJ2-2	-	TRBV11-3	-	TGTGCCAGCAGTCCAGACACCACCGGGGAGCTGTTTTTT	CASSPDTTGELFF
TRBJ1-5	-	TRBV5-6	-	TGTGCCAGCAGCTTGCCAGGGATCAATCAGCCCCAGCATTTT	CASSLPGINQPQHF
TRBJ1-2	-	TRBV28	-	TGTGCCAGCAGTTTCATCAGGAAAAACTATGGCTACACCTTC	CASSFIRKNYGYTF
TRBJ2-1	-	TRBV4-2	TRBD2	TGTGCCAGCAGCCAAGACGGGACTAGCGGTTTCAATGAGCAGTTCTTC	CASSQDGTSGFNEQFF
TRBJ1-5	-	TRBV2	-	TGTGCCAGCAGCCGGACAGCGCCTAATCAGCCCCAGCATTTT	CASSRTAPNQPQHF
TRBJ2-1	-	TRBV7-6	TRBD2	TGTGCCAGCAGCCCCACCCTAGCGGGGGGCAACAATGAGCAGTTCTTC	CASSPTLAGGNNEQFF
TRBJ1-5	-	TRBV7-2	TRBD1	TGTGCCAGCAGCTTTGATGGGACAGGGGAGCATCAGCCCCAGCATTTT	CASSFDGTGEHQPQHF
TRBJ1-2	few	TRBV6-6	-	TGTGCCAGCAGTCCCCTATATGGCTACACCTTC	CASSPLYGYTF
TRBJ1-5	-	TRBV7-9	-	TGTGCCAGCAGCCCCAACAAGAATCAGCCCCAGCATTTT	CASSPNKNQPQHF
TRBJ2-7	few	TRBV5-4	TRBD1	TGTGCCAGCAGCTCGCGGACAGGGGGCGGTTACGAGCAGTACTTC	CASSSRTGGGYEQYF
TRBJ2-5	-	TRBV19	TRBD2	TGTGCCAGTAGTATAGACTACGGGACTAGGGGAGAGACCCAGTACTTC	CASSIDYGTRGETQYF
TRBJ1-1	-	TRBV30	TRBD1	TGTGCCTGCTGGGGACAGGGGTTGACTGAAGCTTTCTTT	CACWGQGLTEAFF
TRBJ2-7	-	TRBV6-1	TRBD2	TGTGCCAGCCGGACTAGCCCCATTCTACCCGAGCAGTACTTC	CASRTSPILPEQYF
TRBJ2-7	-	TRBV20-1	-	TGCAGTGCTAAGGGAGCCTACGAGCAGTACTTC	CSAKGAYEQYF
TRBJ1-2	once	TRBV19	TRBD1	TGTGCCAGTAGATGGACAGGGGGCGCGAAGGGCTACACCTTC	CASRWTGGAKGYTF
TRBJ1-5	-	TRBV5-1	TRBD1	TGCGCCAGCAGCTTGGATCCAGGGGGAGGTCAGCCCCAGCATTTT	CASSLDPGGGQPQHF
TRBJ2-1	few	TRBV7-8	-	TGTGCCAGCAGCTCTCGTGGAGCGTTAGGCAATGAGCAGTTCTTC	CASSSRGALGNEQFF